The source of this TCR beta chain is a study of radiation and T cells in renal cell carcinoma. General study points: Dominant CDR3 motifs occupied more repertoire in irradiated than control tumors.

The treatment here: treatment-naive control, cytoreductive nephrectomy. The CDR3 has 18 residues. V dropped 1 base and J dropped 0 bases, with 13 bases sitting between them. CDR1 is SGHVS and CDR2 is FQNEAQ in the germline V gene. Profiled with immunoSEQ multiplex PCR; TCRdb holds only in-frame clones, not every one. The sample lists roughly 21,000 clones, around half seen once, with 20% to 25% in the top ten. As to this clone: Its antigen is as yet unknown.

The sequencing used tumor tissue, collected from a patient whose treatment was nephrectomy without radiotherapy. The chain employs TRBV7-8 and TRBJ2-6, with D tentatively TRBD1 (6 bases). This sequence originates from a human donor with renal cell carcinoma. This chain's CDR3 is CASSLGQALASGANVLTF. The CDR3 region has the DNA TGTGCCAGCAGCTTAGGACAGGCCCTGGCCTCTGGGGCCAACGTCCTGACTTTC. The whole variable domain, filled in from reference TRBV7-8 and TRBJ2-6, reads GAGVSQSPRYKVAKRGQDVALRCDPISGHVSLFWYQQALGQGPEFLTYFQNEAQLDKSGLPSDRFFAERPEGSVSTLKIQRTQQEDSAVYLCASSLGQALASGANVLTFGAGSRLTVL.